This entry is about one T cell receptor (beta chain). Measured with immunoSEQ multiplex PCR; TCRdb has only the in-frame clones, and not every one. Of approximately 49,000 clones listed, approximately 86% are singletons. This entry is derived from a study of control samples from healthy donors and cancer patients. Sequenced: PBMCs. The TCR was taken from a woman between 50 and 59 years old with lung cancer.

The CDR3 region is CASSLPGDFRNTIYF. The CDR3, as DNA: TGCGCCAGCAGCTTGCCAGGGGACTTTAGAAACACCATATATTTT. This sequence joins TRBV5-1 and TRBJ1-3; tentatively, D is TRBD1 (6 bases). The CDR3 has 15 residues. CDR1 is SGHRS, CDR2 YFSETQ, per germline. The V and J ends lost 1 base and 5 bases respectively, with 13 bases between them.